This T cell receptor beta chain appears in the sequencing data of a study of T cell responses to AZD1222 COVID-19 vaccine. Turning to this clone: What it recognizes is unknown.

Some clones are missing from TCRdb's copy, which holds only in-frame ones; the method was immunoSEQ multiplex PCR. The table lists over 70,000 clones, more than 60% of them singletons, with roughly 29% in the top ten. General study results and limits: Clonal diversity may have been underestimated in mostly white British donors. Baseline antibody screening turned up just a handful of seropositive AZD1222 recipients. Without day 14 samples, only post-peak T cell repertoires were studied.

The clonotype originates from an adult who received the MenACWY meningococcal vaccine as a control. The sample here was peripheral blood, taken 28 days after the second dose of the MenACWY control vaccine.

CDR3 residues: CASSPVPPGTSNTGELFF. The CDR3 DNA follows: TGTGCCAGCTCACCAGTCCCCCCCGGGACTAGTAACACCGGGGAGCTGTTTTTT. V is TRBV18 and J is TRBJ2-2; TRBD2 aligns across 8 bases. CDR1 and CDR2 (germline): KGHSH, LQKENI. CDR3 length: 18 amino acids. V was clipped by 2 bases and J by 2 bases; unmatched bases: 10.